Listed below are T cell receptor beta chains from one sample, sequenced in a study of regulatory T cells in long-lasting Graves disease. Using its own MiXCR run on the multiplex PCR reads, TCRdb lists one record per CDR3 protein. Of approximately 440,000 distinct CDR3 sequences in the sample, roughly a quarter were seen once. This sample comprised peripheral blood mononuclear cells (PBMCs), obtained when the disease was refractory, from a patient treated with antithyroid drugs. These receptors originate from a female donor with Graves disease. The CDR3 runs from the conserved cysteine through the conserved F or W. Each record gives: CDR3 length, V gene, CDR3 protein.

>12|TRBV20-1
CSARDMGYEQYF
>15|TRBV20-1
CSAIRAGQGANGYTF
>16|TRBV12-3/TRBV12-4
CASSSHSGSNTGELFF
>15|TRBV15
CATGQESPGANVLTF
>15|TRBV19
CASSIPGSGANVLTF
>13|TRBV9
CASSVGRGGAIYF
>15|TRBV30
CAWSWTGGFGETQYF
>13|TRBV19
CATYGLGWTEAFF
>17|TRBV19
CASSMDRGGKNTGELFF
>13|TRBV29-1
CSVVRLAGGGQYF
>15|TRBV6-1
CASSDIRVSSYEQYF
>14|TRBV11-1
CASSDRGGAHEQYF
>15|TRBV5-1
CASSQDGEFRETQYF
>15|TRBV12-3/TRBV12-4
CASRGDTTYNSPLHF
>14|TRBV20-1
CSARDPSGDTEAFF
>13|TRBV15
CATSGHRNQPQHF
>14|TRBV7-2
CASSLAWGDYGYTF
>13|TRBV28
CASSRDYLQPQHF
>15|TRBV2
CASSQATGGQETQYF
>15|TRBV7-9
CASSQGLAGEGEQYF
>15|TRBV2
CASSERGMAKNIQYF
>13|TRBV14
CASSQDFQYGYTF
>14|TRBV7-6
CASSLGTGTDQAFF
>14|TRBV2
CASSEGFAKNIQYF
>14|TRBV10-3
CAIRDRGNDYGYTF
>13|TRBV30
CAWKNRGRGGYTF
>14|TRBV2
CASSGGPMNTEAFF
>14|TRBV6-2/TRBV6-3
CASSLPGTAGEQYF